Following are 25 T cell receptor beta chains from one sample sequenced in a study of shared clonotypes between healthy human individuals (dated by TCRdb to between 2020 and 2021). CD8 naive samples were obtained by positive selection for CCR7 among CD45RO-negative cells, yielding a CD45RA+CCR7+ population from which TemRA cells were excluded. Libraries were built with the immunoSEQ multiplex PCR assay. The table was pulled from immuneACCESS by TCRdb, which kept in-frame rearrangements only. Such tables lose some clones; where checked, under half of the loss comes from unresolved V genes, and the rest has no known cause. For this sample there are about 1,900,000 clones; less than 95% appear just once. Around 1% of the sample goes to the ten largest clones. The sample was naive CD8+ T cells sorted from blood. The cell subset or site label on this specimen signifies: CD45RA+CCR7+. The source of these receptors is a man aged 18 to 30 in good health.

The chain combines TRBV11-2 with TRBJ2-2, with TRBD1 as a possible D gene (6 bases). V lost 4 bases, J lost 1 base, and 22 bases lay in between. The CDR3 totals 19 residues. The germline V gene has CDR1 SGHAT and CDR2 FQNNGV. The CDR3 sequence: CASSSHPSTTGVNTGELFF. CDR3 nucleotide sequence: TGTGCCAGCAGCTCCCACCCCTCTACGACAGGAGTGAACACCGGGGAGCTGTTTTTT.

The rearrangement joins TRBV5-1 to TRBJ2-1; D is ambiguous. This CDR3 region has 13 residues. The V gene's germline CDR1 is SGHRS and CDR2 YFSETQ. Deletions cut 5 bases from V and 6 bases from J, with 12 bases between. The CDR3 loop reads CASRGQPPNEQFF. In DNA, the CDR3 is TGCGCCAGCAGGGGCCAGCCCCCCAATGAGCAGTTCTTC.

The chain is built from TRBV5-1 and TRBJ2-7; 12 bases line up with TRBD2. V lost 0 bases to trimming and J lost 4 bases; unmatched junction nucleotides: 8. Germline CDR1 is SGHRS and CDR2 is YFSETQ. This CDR3 spans 17 amino acids. CDR3 protein: CASSLAGTSGSGYEQYF. Written as DNA, the CDR3 is TGCGCCAGCAGCTTGGCCGGGACTAGCGGGTCGGGTTACGAGCAGTACTTC.

The chain uses TRBV14 and TRBJ2-3; either TRBD1 or TRBD2 may fit D (5 bases each). The V end lost 4 bases, the J end lost 4 bases, and 18 bases lay between the germline ends. This CDR3 comprises 16 residues. CDR1 SGHDN and CDR2 FVKESK come from the germline V gene. The CDR3 DNA reads as TGTGCCAGCAGCCGAGACCGGGACCTTACTCCAGATACGCAGTATTTT. Its translation: CASSRDRDLTPDTQYF.

The V and J genes are TRBV5-8 and TRBJ2-7; D not certain. Germline loops: CDR1 SGHTS, CDR2 YDEGEE. The length of the CDR3 is 15 residues. Trimming stripped 5 bases from V and 1 base from J, with 16 bases between. Here the CDR3 DNA reads TGTGCCAGCAGGAAGGATTTGACGGAGTCCTACGAGCAGTACTTC. Encoded protein: CASRKDLTESYEQYF.

The V and J genes are TRBV15 and TRBJ2-3; D not resolved. The CDR3 spans 15 residues. Deletions cut 0 bases from V and 7 bases from J, with 14 bases between. CDR1 and CDR2 (germline): LNHNV, YYDKDF (reference sequence). CDR3 nucleotides: TGTGCCACCAGCAGAGATTTGGGTCTCCAAAATACGCAGTATTTT. It is translated as CATSRDLGLQNTQYF.

With respect to this clone: Other nucleotide sequences from this sample produce the same CDR3. The chain has TRBV4-1 and TRBJ2-7; D possibly corresponds to TRBD1 (7 bases). With 4 bases removed from V and 3 bases from J, the gap between germline ends came to 13 bases. Germline V CDR1 and CDR2: MGHRA, YSYEKL. The CDR3 length is 14 residues. CDR3 nucleotides: TGCGCCAGCAGCCCTAGACAGGGAGGCTACGAGCAGTACTTC. Protein sequence: CASSPRQGGYEQYF.

The chain couples TRBV4-1 to TRBJ1-5, with D unclear. CDR1 is MGHRA and CDR2 is YSYEKL in the germline V gene. CDR3 length equals 13 residues. V lost 2 bases and J lost 5, with 7 bases in between. Here the CDR3 reads CASSQTLHQPQHF. The CDR3 bases are TGCGCCAGCAGCCAAACACTCCATCAGCCCCAGCATTTT.

J is TRBJ1-2 and V is TRBV7-9, with D maybe TRBD1 (5 bases). Trimming shortened V by 4 bases and J by 0 bases, and 9 bases separated the two germline ends. The CDR3 has 14 amino acids. From germline, CDR1 is SEHNR and CDR2 FQNEAQ (reference sequence). The CDR3 sequence is CASSSGHPNYGYTF. The CDR3 DNA reads as TGTGCCAGCAGCTCCGGACACCCTAACTATGGCTACACCTTC.

The chain has TRBV5-6 and TRBJ2-5; 14 bases match TRBD2. Trimming cost V 6 bases and J 3 bases; bases outside gene matches: 10. Germline V gene lookup returns CDR1 SGHDT and CDR2 YYEEEE. This CDR3 spans 17 amino acids. The CDR3 is CASIRLAGGPEEETQYF. The CDR3 coding sequence is TGTGCCAGCATCCGACTAGCGGGAGGGCCGGAGGAAGAGACCCAGTACTTC.

This CDR3 is CASSEIKDNRDIKAQHF. Written as DNA, the CDR3 is TGTGCCAGCAGTGAGATAAAGGACAACAGGGACATCAAGGCCCAGCATTTT. This sequence joins TRBV2 and TRBJ1-5; a possible D gene is TRBD1 (6 bases). The V end was cut by 3 bases, the J end by 11 bases, with 26 bases between. The CDR3 contains 17 residues. Per the germline V gene, CDR1 is SNHLY and CDR2 is FYNNEI. Combining the CDR3 with reference TRBV2 and TRBJ1-5 gives the whole variable domain EPEVTQTPSHQVTQMGQEVILRCVPISNHLYFYWYRQILGQKVEFLVSFYNNEISEKSEIFDDQFSVERPDGSNFTLKIRSTKLEDSAMYFCASSEIKDNRDIKAQHFGDGTRLSIL.

This chain uses TRBV4-1 with TRBJ1-6; a weak D match, TRBD1 (5 bases). CDR3 length: 14 residues. Germline V gene sequence: CDR1 MGHRA, CDR2 YSYEKL. V was pared by 0 bases and J by 8 bases, with 8 bases between. CDR3 amino acids: CASSQEQVDSPLHF. CDR3 in DNA: TGCGCCAGCAGCCAAGAACAGGTAGATTCACCCCTCCACTTT.

The V call is TRBV11-2, the J call TRBJ1-2, with 8 bases identical to TRBD1. The germline CDR1 and CDR2 sequences are SGHAT and FQNNGV. The J segment lost 4 bases and the V segment lost 1 base, leaving 5 bases of the junction unmatched. The length of the CDR3 is 15 residues. Here the CDR3 reads CASSLVVTGAYGYTF. The CDR3 DNA reads as TGTGCCAGCAGCTTAGTTGTGACAGGGGCCTATGGCTACACCTTC.

The rearrangement joins TRBV7-9 to TRBJ1-3; D perhaps matches TRBD1 (5 bases). Trimming left V 1 base short and J 8 bases short, with 15 bases between. Germline V gene lookup returns CDR1 SEHNR and CDR2 FQNEAQ (reference sequence). The CDR3 is made up of 15 amino acids. CDR3 sequence: CASSLDGSGTDTIYF. In nucleotides, the CDR3 is TGTGCCAGCAGCTTAGACGGCAGCGGGACTGACACCATATATTTT. The whole variable domain, remainder taken from reference TRBV7-9 and TRBJ1-3, is DTGVSQNPRHKITKRGQNVTFRCDPISEHNRLYWYRQTLGQGPEFLTYFQNEAQLEKSRLLSDRFSAERPKGSFSTLEIQRTEQGDSAMYLCASSLDGSGTDTIYFGEGSWLTVV.

The genes are TRBV6-1 and TRBJ1-4; 7 positions agree with TRBD1. V lost 4 bases and J lost 0; bases outside the gene matches: 8. The germline V gene encodes CDR1 MNHNS and CDR2 SASEGT. The CDR3 totals 17 residues. DNA of the CDR3: TGTGCCAGCAGTGGGACAGGTCGAGGACCAACTAATGAAAAACTGTTTTTT. Translating gives CASSGTGRGPTNEKLFF.

The genes are TRBV13 and TRBJ1-1; D possibly corresponds to TRBD1 (5 bases). Germline loops: CDR1 PRHDT, CDR2 FYEKMQ (reference sequence). The CDR3 runs 16 residues. Trimming removed 4 bases from V and 2 bases from J, with 17 bases in between. CDR3 in amino acids: CASSSSPRGPNTEAFF. The CDR3 DNA sequence: TGTGCCAGCAGCTCAAGTCCTCGGGGCCCAAACACTGAAGCTTTCTTT.

The chain employs TRBV5-8 and TRBJ2-4; D is ambiguous. The CDR3 loop spans 18 amino acids. V was trimmed by 2 bases and J by 0 bases, leaving 18 bases between them. Germline V gene lookup returns CDR1 SGHTS and CDR2 YDEGEE. This CDR3 reads CASSFDLAPGVAKNIQYF. CDR3 nucleotides: TGTGCCAGCAGCTTTGATTTGGCTCCGGGCGTAGCCAAAAACATTCAGTACTTC.

J is TRBJ2-2 and V is TRBV5-6; possibly TRBD2 for D (7 bases). This CDR3 contains 15 residues. In germline, CDR1 is SGHDT, CDR2 YYEEEE. Between the trimmed V and J ends, which lost 2 bases and 4 bases, there was a span of 12 bases. CDR3 bases: TGTGCCAGCAGCTTCGGGGGGCAAATCACCGGGGAGCTGTTTTTT. Translation: CASSFGGQITGELFF.

This rearrangement joins TRBV27 to TRBJ2-5; possible D gene TRBD2, 5 bases. Between the trimmed V and J ends, which lost 8 bases and 5 bases, there was a span of 18 bases. CDR3 length equals 14 residues. Germline CDR1 MNHEY, CDR2 SMNVEV (reference sequence). The CDR3 DNA reads as TGTGCCAGCGGCGCTAGTGCGTCGGGGGAGACCCAGTACTTC. Translation gives CASGASASGETQYF.

V usage is TRBV4-3 and J usage is TRBJ2-5; 8 bases map to TRBD2. Trimming at V came to 1 base and at J to 4 bases, leaving 11 bases not matched to a gene. This CDR3 has 17 residues. The germline gives CDR1 LGHNA, CDR2 YSLEER. The CDR3 sequence: CASSQGWLAGLRETQYF. The CDR3 nucleotides are TGCGCCAGCAGCCAAGGGTGGCTAGCGGGTTTACGAGAGACCCAGTACTTC.

The CDR3 bases are TGCAGCGTTGTGTTCGGGACAGGGTCCTACGAGCAGTACTTC. Residues: CSVVFGTGSYEQYF. The chain has TRBV29-1 and TRBJ2-7; TRBD1 agrees at 9 bases. Germline CDR1 and CDR2: SQVTM and ANQGSEA. V dropped 4 bases and J dropped 1; count of bases not matched to a gene: 5. This CDR3 is built from 14 residues.

Note on this clone: This specimen includes other DNA sequences encoding the same CDR3. V is TRBV19 and J is TRBJ2-7; 10 bases line up with TRBD1. Looked up from germline, CDR1 is LNHDA and CDR2 is SQIVND (reference sequence). The CDR3 spans 13 residues. V shed 3 bases, J shed 7 bases, and the junction held 3 bases outside the gene matches. The CDR3 bases are TGTGCCAGTAGTATGCGGACAGGGGGTGAGCAGTACTTC. This gives the protein CASSMRTGGEQYF.

This chain uses TRBV7-9 with TRBJ2-5; D is undetermined. The germline V gene has CDR1 SEHNR and CDR2 FQNEAQ (reference sequence). The CDR3 covers 14 residues. Trimming removed 1 base at V and 0 bases at J, with 6 bases between. CDR3 nucleotide sequence: TGTGCCAGCAGCTTAGACGTCAACCAAGAGACCCAGTACTTC. Amino acids: CASSLDVNQETQYF.

The chain recombines TRBV7-2 with TRBJ1-2; D remains unclear. CDR3 length: 18 amino acids. V lost 2 bases to trimming and J lost 6 bases, with 25 bases between them. Germline V lookup: CDR1 SGHTA, CDR2 FQGNSA. The CDR3 loop is CASSLYGPLVVGSHGYTF. CDR3 coding DNA: TGTGCCAGCAGCTTATATGGCCCTTTAGTTGTAGGGTCCCATGGCTACACCTTC.

Worth noting for this clone: Distinct nucleotide sequences in the sample also encode this CDR3. J is TRBJ2-7 and V is TRBV19, with TRBD1 matching 8 bases. V gave up 6 bases and J gave up 2 bases; unmatched junction bases: 6. The CDR3 covers 14 residues. Germline CDR1 and CDR2: LNHDA and SQIVND (reference sequence). CDR3 sequence reads: CASSVGQGPYEQYF. CDR3 DNA sequence: TGTGCCAGTAGCGTCGGACAGGGACCCTACGAGCAGTACTTC.